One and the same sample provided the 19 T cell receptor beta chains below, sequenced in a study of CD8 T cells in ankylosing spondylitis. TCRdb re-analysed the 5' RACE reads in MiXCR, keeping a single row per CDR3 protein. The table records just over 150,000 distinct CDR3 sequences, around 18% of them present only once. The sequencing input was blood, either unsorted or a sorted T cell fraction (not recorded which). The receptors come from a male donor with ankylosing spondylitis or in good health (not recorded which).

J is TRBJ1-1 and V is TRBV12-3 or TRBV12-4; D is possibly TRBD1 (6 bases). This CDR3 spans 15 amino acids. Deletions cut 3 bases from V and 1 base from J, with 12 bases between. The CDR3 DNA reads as TGTGCCAGCAGTTTCGGTTGGGGGCAGAACACTGAAGCTTTCTTT. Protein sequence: CASSFGWGQNTEAFF.

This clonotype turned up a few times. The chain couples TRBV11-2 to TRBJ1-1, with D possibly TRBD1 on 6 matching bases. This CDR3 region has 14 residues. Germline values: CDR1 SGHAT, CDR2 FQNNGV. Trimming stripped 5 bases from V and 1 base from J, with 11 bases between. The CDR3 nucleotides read TGTGCCAGCAGCCAGCAACAGGGGAACACTGAAGCTTTCTTT. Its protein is CASSQQQGNTEAFF.

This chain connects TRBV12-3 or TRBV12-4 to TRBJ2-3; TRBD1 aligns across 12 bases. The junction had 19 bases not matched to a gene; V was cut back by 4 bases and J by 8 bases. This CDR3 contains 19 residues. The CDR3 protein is CASSSKTREWDRGPGTQYF. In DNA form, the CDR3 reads TGTGCCAGCAGTTCCAAGACGCGAGAATGGGACAGGGGGCCGGGTACGCAGTATTTT.

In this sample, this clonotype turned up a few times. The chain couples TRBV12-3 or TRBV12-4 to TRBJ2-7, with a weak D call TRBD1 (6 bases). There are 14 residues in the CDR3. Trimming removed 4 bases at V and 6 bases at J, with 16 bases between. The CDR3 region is CASSSSTGRSEQYF. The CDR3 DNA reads TGTGCCAGCAGTTCCTCGACAGGTCGGAGCGAGCAGTACTTC.

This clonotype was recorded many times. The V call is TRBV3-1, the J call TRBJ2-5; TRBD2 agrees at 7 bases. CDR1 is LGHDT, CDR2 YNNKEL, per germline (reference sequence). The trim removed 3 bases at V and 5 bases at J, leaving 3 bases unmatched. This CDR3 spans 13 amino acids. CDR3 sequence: CASSHQLAETQYF. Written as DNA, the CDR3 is TGTGCCAGCAGCCATCAACTAGCGGAGACCCAGTACTTC.

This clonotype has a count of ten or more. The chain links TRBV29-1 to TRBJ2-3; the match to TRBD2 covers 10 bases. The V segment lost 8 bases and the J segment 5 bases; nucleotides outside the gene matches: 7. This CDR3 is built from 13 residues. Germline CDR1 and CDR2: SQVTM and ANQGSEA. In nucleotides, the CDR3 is TGCAGCTCCCCCGGGACTAGCGTAGATACGCAGTATTTT. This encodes CSSPGTSVDTQYF.

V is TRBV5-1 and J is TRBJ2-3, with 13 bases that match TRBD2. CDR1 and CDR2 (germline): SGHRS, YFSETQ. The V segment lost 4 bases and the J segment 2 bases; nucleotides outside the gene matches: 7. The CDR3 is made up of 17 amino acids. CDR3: CASSGTTSGRSTDTQYF. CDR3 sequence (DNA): TGCGCCAGCAGCGGGACGACTAGCGGGAGGTCCACAGATACGCAGTATTTT.

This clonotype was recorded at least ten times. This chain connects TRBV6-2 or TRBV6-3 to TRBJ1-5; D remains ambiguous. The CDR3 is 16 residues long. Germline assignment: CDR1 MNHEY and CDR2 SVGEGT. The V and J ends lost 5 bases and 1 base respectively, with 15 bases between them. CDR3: CASSPDGRLSNQPQHF. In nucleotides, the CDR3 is TGTGCCAGCAGTCCTGATGGACGGCTGAGCAATCAGCCCCAGCATTTT.

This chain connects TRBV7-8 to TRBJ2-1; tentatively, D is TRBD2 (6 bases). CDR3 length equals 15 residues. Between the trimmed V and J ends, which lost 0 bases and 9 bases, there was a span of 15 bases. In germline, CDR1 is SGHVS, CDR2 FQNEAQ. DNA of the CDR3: TGTGCCAGCAGCTTAGCCCGCGGGAATAATATTGAGCAGTTCTTC. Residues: CASSLARGNNIEQFF.

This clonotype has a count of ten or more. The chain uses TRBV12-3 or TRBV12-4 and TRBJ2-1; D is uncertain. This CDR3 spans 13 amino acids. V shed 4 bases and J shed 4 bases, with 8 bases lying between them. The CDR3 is CASSSRTYNEQFF. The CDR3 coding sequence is TGTGCCAGCAGTTCGAGAACATACAATGAGCAGTTCTTC.

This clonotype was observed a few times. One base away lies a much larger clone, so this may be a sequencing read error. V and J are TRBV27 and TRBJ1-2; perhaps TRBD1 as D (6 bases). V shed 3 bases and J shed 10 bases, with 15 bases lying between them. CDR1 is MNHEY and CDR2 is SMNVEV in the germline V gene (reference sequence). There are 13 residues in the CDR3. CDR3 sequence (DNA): TGTGCCAGCAGTTTGTCAGGGGTTGGCGACTACACCTTC. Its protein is CASSLSGVGDYTF.

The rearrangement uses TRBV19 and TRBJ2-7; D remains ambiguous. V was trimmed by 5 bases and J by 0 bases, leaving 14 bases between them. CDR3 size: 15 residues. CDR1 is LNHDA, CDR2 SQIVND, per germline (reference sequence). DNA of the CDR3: TGTGCCAGTAGTGGGGAACTCCGGAGCTCCTACGAGCAGTACTTC. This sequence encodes CASSGELRSSYEQYF.

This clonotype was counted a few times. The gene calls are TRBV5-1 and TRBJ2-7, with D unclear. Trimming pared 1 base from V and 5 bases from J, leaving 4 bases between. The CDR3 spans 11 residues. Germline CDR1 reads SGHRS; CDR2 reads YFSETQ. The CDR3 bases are TGCGCCAGCAGCTTGTTAGACGAGCAGTACTTC. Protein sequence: CASSLLDEQYF. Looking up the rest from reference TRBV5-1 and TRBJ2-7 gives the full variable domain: KAGVTQTPRYLIKTRGQQVTLSCSPISGHRSVSWYQQTPGQGLQFLFEYFSETQRNKGNFPGRFSGRQFSNSRSEMNVSTLELGDSALYLCASSLLDEQYFGPGTRLTVT.

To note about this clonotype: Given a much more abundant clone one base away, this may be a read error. The CDR3 is CASRLSTGELFF. CDR3 nucleotide sequence: TGTGCCAGCAGATTGAGCACCGGGGAGCTGTTTTTT. This chain uses TRBV28 with TRBJ2-2; D remains unclear. The ends were cut back, 6 bases at V and 4 bases at J, with 6 bases in the middle. CDR1 and CDR2 (germline): MDHEN, SYDVKM. The CDR3 loop spans 12 amino acids.

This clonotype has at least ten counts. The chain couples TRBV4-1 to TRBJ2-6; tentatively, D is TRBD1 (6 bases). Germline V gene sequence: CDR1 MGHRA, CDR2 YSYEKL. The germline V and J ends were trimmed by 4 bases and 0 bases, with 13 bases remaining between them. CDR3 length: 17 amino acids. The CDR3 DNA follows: TGCGCCAGCAGCCGTACGGGACAAAACTCTGGGGCCAACGTCCTGACTTTC. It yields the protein CASSRTGQNSGANVLTF.

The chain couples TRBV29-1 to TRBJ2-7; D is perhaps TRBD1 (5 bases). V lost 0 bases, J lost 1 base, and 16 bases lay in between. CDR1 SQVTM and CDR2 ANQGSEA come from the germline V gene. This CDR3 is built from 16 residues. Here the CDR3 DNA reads TGCAGCGTTGAAGAGTCCCAGGGTATAGTGTCCTACGAGCAGTACTTC. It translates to CSVEESQGIVSYEQYF.

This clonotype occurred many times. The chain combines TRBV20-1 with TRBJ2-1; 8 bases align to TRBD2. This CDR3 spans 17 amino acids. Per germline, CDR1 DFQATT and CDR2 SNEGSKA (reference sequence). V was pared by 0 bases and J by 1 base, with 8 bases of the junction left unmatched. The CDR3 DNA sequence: TGCAGTGCTAGAGATTCCAGCGGGAGTAATTCCTACAATGAGCAGTTCTTC. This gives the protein CSARDSSGSNSYNEQFF.

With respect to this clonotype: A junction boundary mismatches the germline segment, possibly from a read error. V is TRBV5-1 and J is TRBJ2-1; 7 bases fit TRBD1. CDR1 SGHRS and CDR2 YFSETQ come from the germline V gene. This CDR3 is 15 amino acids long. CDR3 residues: CVSSLGQTSYNEQFF. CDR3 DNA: TGCGTCAGCAGCCTGGGACAGACCTCCTACAATGAGCAGTTCTTC.

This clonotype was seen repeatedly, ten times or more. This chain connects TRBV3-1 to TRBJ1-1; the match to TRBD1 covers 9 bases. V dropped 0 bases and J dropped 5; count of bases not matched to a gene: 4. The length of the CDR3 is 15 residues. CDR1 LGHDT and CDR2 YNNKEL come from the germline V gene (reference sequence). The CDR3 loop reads CASSQDYRGHTEAFF. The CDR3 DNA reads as TGTGCCAGCAGCCAAGATTACAGGGGGCATACTGAAGCTTTCTTT.